The rows below give T cell receptor beta chains drawn from one sample of a study of cytomegalovirus exposure and HLA in healthy donors. Generated by immunoSEQ multiplex PCR, the TCRdb table keeps only in-frame clones and is missing some. The sample yields tens of thousands of clones, roughly 70% seen once. Sequenced sample: PBMCs. The origin of the receptors is a man in his fifties or sixties in good health and CMV-seropositive. The CDR3 runs from the conserved cysteine through the conserved F or W. D genes are given only for firm matches. Expanded clones get a size class; other rows say once, few or many, or leave the size out.

NA	TRBV4-1	TRBJ2-7	NA	TGCGCCAGCAGCCCAGTTTCCGGGGAAGAGCAGTACTTC	CASSPVSGEEQYF
NA	TRBV20-1	TRBJ2-7	NA	TGCAGTGCTAGGGGACAACTCGAGCAGTACTTC	CSARGQLEQYF
NA	TRBV7-9	TRBJ2-7	TRBD1	TGTGCCAGCAGCTTATCCTCGGGACAGGGGTCCGGCGAGCAGTACTTC	CASSLSSGQGSGEQYF
NA	TRBV30	TRBJ1-6	NA	TGTGCCTGGAGTGGACGACACCTAGGGGTCCCTGGGATTCACTTT	CAWSGRHLGVPGIHF
NA	TRBV4-2	TRBJ1-2	NA	TGTGCCAGCAGCCACCGGGAGGGGTACAACTATGGCTACACCTTC	CASSHREGYNYGYTF
NA	TRBV5-1	TRBJ2-7	TRBD2	TGCGCCAGCAGCCCGGGACTAGCGGAACCTTACGAGCAGTACTTC	CASSPGLAEPYEQYF
NA	TRBV18	TRBJ2-7	TRBD2	TGTGCCAGCTCACCACTAGGTTCTAGCGGGAGAGACGAGCAGTACTTC	CASSPLGSSGRDEQYF
NA	TRBV11-2	TRBJ2-1	NA	TGTGCCAGCACCCCAGAGCCTAGCGACAAAATCTCCTACAATGAGCAGTTCTTC	CASTPEPSDKISYNEQFF
NA	TRBV5-4	TRBJ2-7	TRBD1	TGTGCCAGCAGCCCGGGGACAGGTCGAGACGAGCAGTACTTC	CASSPGTGRDEQYF
NA	TRBV11-2	TRBJ1-5	NA	TGTGCCAGCAGCTTAATCCGGGATCAGCCCCAGCATTTT	CASSLIRDQPQHF
NA	TRBV7-5	TRBJ1-5	NA	TGTGCCAGAACCCTCGGAGGGGAGGGGAGCAATCAGCCCCAGCATTTT	CARTLGGEGSNQPQHF
NA	TRBV4-2	TRBJ1-2	NA	TGTGCCAGCCGGGACAACAGGAGGGGCTACACCTTC	CASRDNRRGYTF
NA	TRBV6-5	TRBJ2-7	NA	TGTGCCAGCCACGCAGACTCCTACGAGCAGTACTTC	CASHADSYEQYF
NA	TRBV9	TRBJ2-6	NA	TGTGCCAGCAGCGTACAGGTTTCAGGGTCTGGGGCCTACGTCCTGACTTTC	CASSVQVSGSGAYVLTF
NA	TRBV5-5	TRBJ2-7	TRBD2	TGTGCCAGCAGCCCACGGGAGGCCCCGTACGAGCAGTACTTC	CASSPREAPYEQYF
NA	TRBV14	TRBJ1-2	NA	TGTGCCAGCAGCCCTGGACCGCCGGGGTTTAGCTACACCTTC	CASSPGPPGFSYTF
NA	TRBV27	TRBJ1-2	TRBD1	TGTGCCAGCAGACCCCTGGGACAGCTGGGAAGCTACACCTTC	CASRPLGQLGSYTF
NA	TRBV6-1	TRBJ1-2	NA	TGTGCCAGCAGTGAAGCGCTTGTCCGAGGAGGCGACTTC	CASSEALVRGGDF
once	TRBV18	TRBJ2-5	NA	TGTGCCAGCTCACCATTACTGGTACTAGATGGAGAGACCCAGTACTTC	CASSPLLVLDGETQYF
NA	TRBV9	TRBJ2-1	TRBD2	TGTGCCAGCAGCGTCGCCGAGACTAGCCGCAATGAGCAGTTCTTC	CASSVAETSRNEQFF
once	TRBV18	TRBJ2-2	NA	TGTGCCAGCTCCCGGGGGACAGCGAACACCGGGGAGCTGTTTTTT	CASSRGTANTGELFF
NA	TRBV7-9	TRBJ2-1	NA	TGTTCCAGCAGCTCCCCGACTAGTGTAACGAATGAGCAGTTCTTC	CSSSSPTSVTNEQFF
NA	TRBV7-9	TRBJ2-1	NA	TGTGCCAGCAGCTTAGCGGGGAGCTCCTACAATGAGCAGTTCTTC	CASSLAGSSYNEQFF
few	TRBV19	TRBJ2-7	TRBD2	TGTGCCAGTTCCCCGGGGGGTTACGAGCAGTACTTC	CASSPGGYEQYF
NA	TRBV7-8	TRBJ2-5	NA	TGTGCCAGCAGCATCCGCAAGCGGGGGCAGGGGGGGACCCAGTACTTC	CASSIRKRGQGGTQYF
NA	TRBV19	TRBJ2-7	TRBD2	TGTGCCAGTAGTTCTCCAGCGGGAGGGCCGTACGAGCAGTACTTC	CASSSPAGGPYEQYF
NA	TRBV10-2	TRBJ1-1	TRBD1	TGCGCCAGCACAAGACCGACAGGGATGAACACTGAAGCTTTCTTT	CASTRPTGMNTEAFF
NA	TRBV19	TRBJ2-6	NA	TGTGCCAGTCACGCCCCGCAGGGCTTCTCTGGGGCCAACGTCCTGACTTTC	CASHAPQGFSGANVLTF
NA	TRBV21-1	TRBJ2-7	NA	TGTGCCAGCAGCAAAGAGGGGAACAACTACGAGCAGTACTTC	CASSKEGNNYEQYF
NA	TRBV10-3	TRBJ2-3	TRBD2	TGTGCCATCAGTGAGTCGGTAGCGGGAGGAGGCACAGATACGCAGTATTTT	CAISESVAGGGTDTQYF
once	TRBV7-3	TRBJ2-1	NA	TGTGCCAGCAGCTTACACGGGAGACGAGACAATGAGCAGTTCTTC	CASSLHGRRDNEQFF
few	TRBV2	TRBJ1-1	NA	TGTGCCAGCAGAACCTCAGGGAACACTGAAGCTTTCTTT	CASRTSGNTEAFF
few	TRBV6-5	TRBJ1-6	NA	TGTGCCGGAGGGCCTCGAGAGAATTCACCCCTCCACTTT	CAGGPRENSPLHF
few	TRBV9	TRBJ2-5	NA	TGTGCCAGCAGCGTCTTAGCAACGGGAGAGACCCAGTACTTC	CASSVLATGETQYF
NA	TRBV13	TRBJ2-5	TRBD1	TGTGCCAGCAGCTCCCTGGGAGAAGCGGCAGGGGGCGAGACCCAGTACTTC	CASSSLGEAAGGETQYF
few	TRBV6-5	TRBJ1-2	NA	TGTGCCAGCAGTTATAAATATCAGGGAAGTGTCGGCTACACCTTC	CASSYKYQGSVGYTF
NA	TRBV6-1	TRBJ2-1	TRBD2	TGTGCCAGCGCCCTAGCGGGAGGCATTGAGCAGTTCTTC	CASALAGGIEQFF
NA	TRBV18	TRBJ2-2	NA	TGTGCCAGCTCAGGAGGACAGTCTGCCGGGGAGCTGTTTTTT	CASSGGQSAGELFF
NA	TRBV5-6	TRBJ2-7	NA	TGTGCCAGCAGCCCTATGGGACACCCCCCGGGCGAGCAGTACTTC	CASSPMGHPPGEQYF
NA	TRBV29-1	TRBJ1-2	NA	TGCAGCGTCGAAACGCCTAACAGTCTTAACTATGGCTACACCTTC	CSVETPNSLNYGYTF
NA	TRBV5-4	TRBJ2-7	TRBD2	TGTGCCAGCAGCTGGACTAGCGGGGACTACGAGCAGTACTTC	CASSWTSGDYEQYF
NA	TRBV2	TRBJ2-3	TRBD1	TGTGCCAGCAGTGAATCAGGGGGCGCAGATACGCAGTATTTT	CASSESGGADTQYF
NA	TRBV29-1	TRBJ2-7	NA	TGCAGCGTTGAATTACAGGGCCCCGAGCAGTACTTC	CSVELQGPEQYF
few	TRBV7-8	TRBJ2-7	TRBD2	TGTGCCAGCAGCCCGGGAGGGGGGGGTACCGAGCAGTACTTC	CASSPGGGGTEQYF
NA	TRBV30	TRBJ2-1	NA	TGTGCCTGGAGCTCTTCCGGGACTCATTACAATGAGCAGTTCTTC	CAWSSSGTHYNEQFF
once	TRBV7-2	TRBJ1-2	NA	TGTGCCAGCAGCCAAGGAGGAACAGAAGTCTATGGCTACACCTTC	CASSQGGTEVYGYTF
many	TRBV6-6	TRBJ1-2	TRBD1	TGTGCCAGCAGCGCTGGCAGGGGGGTTCGCTACACCTTC	CASSAGRGVRYTF
NA	TRBV7-9	TRBJ1-2	TRBD1	TGTGCCAGCAGCTTCGGGGACAGCGCTAACTATGGCTACACCTTC	CASSFGDSANYGYTF
once	TRBV5-1	TRBJ2-7	TRBD2	TGCGCCAGCAGCCCCATCCCCAGCGGGACTATCTCCTACGAGCAGTACTTC	CASSPIPSGTISYEQYF
NA	TRBV21-1	TRBJ2-7	NA	TGTGCCAGCAACTCCGGGACAGGGGCGGACGAGCAGTACTTC	CASNSGTGADEQYF
NA	TRBV4-3	TRBJ1-2	NA	TGCGCCAGCAGCCAAGAGAAGGACACCTCCGACACCTTC	CASSQEKDTSDTF
NA	TRBV30	TRBJ1-1	NA	TGTGCCTGGAGTGTACTCCCTGAAGCTTTCTTT	CAWSVLPEAFF
NA	TRBV6-5	TRBJ1-1	TRBD1	TGTGCCAGCAGTTACACAAGGACAGGGGGAGCTTTCTTT	CASSYTRTGGAFF
NA	TRBV27	TRBJ1-6	NA	TGTGCCAGCAGTTTCACAGCTTATAATTCACCCCTCCACTTT	CASSFTAYNSPLHF
NA	TRBV5-1	TRBJ2-3	TRBD2	TGCGCCAGCAGCTTGAATACACTAGCGGGGTCAGATACGCAGTATTTT	CASSLNTLAGSDTQYF
NA	TRBV6-6	TRBJ2-3	NA	TGTGCCAGCATTTGGGAGGCTGGGACAGATACGCAGTATTTT	CASIWEAGTDTQYF
large	TRBV6-6	TRBJ1-1	NA	TGTGCCAGCAGTTACTCGACGGAGGGCACTGAAGCTTTCTTT	CASSYSTEGTEAFF